Listed below are T cell receptor beta chains from one sample, sequenced in a study of cytomegalovirus exposure and HLA in healthy donors. This table comes from immunoSEQ multiplex PCR, and its TCRdb copy is limited to in-frame clones, with some not included. The sample carries 150,000 to 200,000 clones, about three quarters recorded once. Material for sequencing was PBMCs. The receptors originated from a man aged 40-49 years in good health and CMV-seronegative. CDR3s include the opening cysteine and the closing phenylalanine or tryptophan. The D gene is left open where the match is weak. Where a row states a size, it is once, few, many or the class of an expanded clone; other rows omit it.

abundance,v_gene,j_gene,d_gene,CDR3nt,CDR3aa
-,TRBV27,TRBJ1-5,-,TGTGCCAGCAGTTTTGGTCTAGGGGCTCAGCCCCAGCATTTT,CASSFGLGAQPQHF
-,TRBV6-5,TRBJ2-7,-,TGTGCCAGCAGTACGGGGACATACTACGAGCAGTACTTC,CASSTGTYYEQYF
-,TRBV7-3,TRBJ2-7,TRBD2,TGTGCCAGCAGCTTACAGGCTAGCGGCCTCTACGAGCAGTACTTC,CASSLQASGLYEQYF
-,TRBV5-1,TRBJ2-1,TRBD1,TGCGCCAGCAGCCCGGGCGACAGGGATAGTGAGCAGTTCTTC,CASSPGDRDSEQFF
-,TRBV28,TRBJ1-1,-,TGTGCCACCTCGCTGGGGGGGAAGCTTTTGAACACTGAAGCTTTCTTT,CATSLGGKLLNTEAFF
-,TRBV6-5,TRBJ1-5,-,TGTGCCAGCAGTTGGGCTGGCAATCAGCCCCAGCATTTT,CASSWAGNQPQHF
once,TRBV9,TRBJ1-2,-,TGTGCCAGCAGCGTAGACGCGTTCGGCTATGGCTACACCTTC,CASSVDAFGYGYTF
-,TRBV7-2,TRBJ2-7,TRBD2,TGTGCCAGCAGTAGGACTAGCGGGTTATACGAGCAGTACTTC,CASSRTSGLYEQYF
-,TRBV5-4,TRBJ2-7,-,TGTGCCAGCAGCTTGGTATCAGACTCCTACGAGCAGTACTTC,CASSLVSDSYEQYF
few,TRBV18,TRBJ2-7,TRBD2,TGTGCCAGCTCACCGGCGGCTAGCGGGAGGAGCGAGCAGTACTTC,CASSPAASGRSEQYF
-,TRBV5-1,TRBJ2-2,-,TGCGCCAGCAGCTTGGTAGCCGTAAACACCGGGGAGCTGTTTTTT,CASSLVAVNTGELFF
-,TRBV18,TRBJ1-5,-,TGTGCCAGCTCACTTGGACAGAAGCAGCCCCAGCATTTT,CASSLGQKQPQHF
-,TRBV30,TRBJ2-7,-,TGTGCCTGGGTAGGACAGTCCTCCTACGAGCAGTACTTC,CAWVGQSSYEQYF
-,TRBV5-1,TRBJ2-7,TRBD1,TGCGCCAGCACCTCGGGGCAGGGGGCCTACGAGCAGTACTTC,CASTSGQGAYEQYF
-,TRBV4-3,TRBJ2-2,TRBD2,TGCGCCAGCAGCCCCTCACTAGCGGGGGCCCTCTCGGCCGGGGAGCTGTTTTTT,CASSPSLAGALSAGELFF
-,TRBV5-1,TRBJ2-1,-,TGCGCCAGCAGCTTTAAACAGGACACAACTGAGCAGTTCTTC,CASSFKQDTTEQFF
-,TRBV7-9,TRBJ2-5,-,TGTGCCAGCAGCGTGACAGTTATTGAGACCCAGTACTTC,CASSVTVIETQYF
-,TRBV7-2,TRBJ2-7,TRBD1,TGTGCCAGCAGCTCCTACGTGGACAGGGTCGTCCACGAGCAGTACTTC,CASSSYVDRVVHEQYF
-,TRBV4-1,TRBJ2-1,TRBD2,TGCGCCAGCAGCCAAGCGGCTAGCGGGTTAGACAATGAGCAGTTCTTC,CASSQAASGLDNEQFF
-,TRBV4-1,TRBJ1-1,-,TGCGCCAGCAGCCAAGATGGGGCAGGGTTGAACACTGAAGCTTTCTTT,CASSQDGAGLNTEAFF
-,TRBV21-1,TRBJ1-6,-,TGTGCCAGCAGCAAAAACGCCAGGGGGCCCGGGACCTATAATTCACCCCTCCACTTT,CASSKNARGPGTYNSPLHF
-,TRBV10-3,TRBJ2-5,-,TGTGCCTCGGGCTTAGGGGGTGAAGGAGAGACCCAGTACTTC,CASGLGGEGETQYF
once,TRBV20-1,TRBJ1-2,-,TGCAGTGCCGGGGGGGTTAATGGCTACACCTTC,CSAGGVNGYTF
-,TRBV7-9,TRBJ1-1,-,TGTTCCAGCAGCTTAGGGGGGCCTGAAGCTTTCTTT,CSSSLGGPEAFF
-,TRBV10-3,TRBJ1-5,TRBD1,TGTGCCACCGAGGCGGGACAGGACGATCAGCCCCAGCATTTT,CATEAGQDDQPQHF
once,TRBV21-1,TRBJ1-2,-,TGTGCCAGCAGCAATTTGACAGGACCTATTCTCGGCTACACCTTC,CASSNLTGPILGYTF
-,TRBV19,TRBJ1-5,-,TGTGCCAGTAGCTTCCTGGACAACGAGTGGCAGCCCCAGCATTTT,CASSFLDNEWQPQHF
once,TRBV7-8,TRBJ2-3,TRBD2,TGTGCCAGCAGCTTCCGTGGGGGACTAGATGGGGGAGATACGCAGTATTTT,CASSFRGGLDGGDTQYF
-,TRBV5-1,TRBJ2-1,-,TGCGCCAGCAGCTTGAAGCCTTCCAATGAGCAGTTCTTC,CASSLKPSNEQFF
-,TRBV29-1,TRBJ2-5,TRBD2,TGCAGCGTCCTCAGACTAGCGGCTAGCGAGACCCAGTACTTC,CSVLRLAASETQYF
-,TRBV5-4,TRBJ2-4,-,TGTGCCAGCAGCTTGGGAGACATTCAGTACTTC,CASSLGDIQYF
-,TRBV7-2,TRBJ1-5,-,TGTGCCAGCAGCGGGGGGAGGGTAGGTCATCAGCCCCAGCATTTT,CASSGGRVGHQPQHF
-,TRBV9,TRBJ2-3,-,TGTGCCAGCAGCGTTAGAATTGCAGATACGCAGTATTTT,CASSVRIADTQYF
-,TRBV9,TRBJ2-3,TRBD1,TGTGCCAGCAGCGTAGTACAGGGGGCAACAGATACGCAGTATTTT,CASSVVQGATDTQYF
-,TRBV4-1,TRBJ1-5,-,TGCGCCAGCAGCCAAGGTCCCCGGGGTCTTCGGGGTCAGCCCCAGCATTTT,CASSQGPRGLRGQPQHF
-,TRBV6-5,TRBJ1-2,-,TGTGCCAGCACGACCGCGACAGCCTTCTATGGCTACACCTTC,CASTTATAFYGYTF
once,TRBV18,TRBJ2-5,-,TGTGCCAGCTCACCCCCCCAGTGGAGCGTCGAGACCCAGTACTTC,CASSPPQWSVETQYF
-,TRBV5-4,TRBJ2-3,-,TGTGCCAGCAGCTTTGGAGGCCGTGGCACAGATACGCAGTATTTT,CASSFGGRGTDTQYF
-,TRBV11-3,TRBJ2-1,-,TGTGCCAGCAGCTCCTACGTTGCTGAGCAGTTCTTC,CASSSYVAEQFF
-,TRBV10-1,TRBJ2-3,-,TGCGCCAGCAGGGGGGGGCGTCGAGCAGATACGCAGTATTTT,CASRGGRRADTQYF
-,TRBV7-9,TRBJ2-7,TRBD1,TGTTCCAGCAGCCAGAGGGGACAGAGATTCTACGAGCAGTACTTC,CSSSQRGQRFYEQYF
-,TRBV7-9,TRBJ1-3,-,TGTTCCAGCAGGCCCCAACAGCCGCCTTTCTCTGGAAACACCATATATTTT,CSSRPQQPPFSGNTIYF
-,TRBV7-2,TRBJ1-1,TRBD1,TGTGCCAGCAGCTTCAGGACAGGAAACACTGAAGCTTTCTTT,CASSFRTGNTEAFF
-,TRBV5-1,TRBJ2-2,TRBD2,TGCGCCAGCAGCTCGGGACTAGCGGGAGGTGCCGGGGAGCTGTTTTTT,CASSSGLAGGAGELFF
-,TRBV2,TRBJ2-7,TRBD1,TGTGCCAGCAGTGAACTCGGACAGGGGGCTTACGAGCAGTACTTC,CASSELGQGAYEQYF
-,TRBV6-1,TRBJ1-2,-,TGTGCCAGTCATCAGCCGGGACTCTGGGGTGGCTACACCTTC,CASHQPGLWGGYTF
-,TRBV5-1,TRBJ1-4,TRBD1,TGCGCCAGCAGACAGGGGGACGGTGAAAAACTGTTTTTT,CASRQGDGEKLFF
once,TRBV29-1,TRBJ2-7,-,TGCAGCGTTGGCCTTGGAGGGAGCTCCTACGAGCAGTACTTC,CSVGLGGSSYEQYF